The 28 T cell receptor beta chains below were found in one sample sequenced in a study of neurological immune-mediated disorders. TCRdb re-called the 5' RACE reads with MiXCR, one entry per CDR3 protein. This table has some 65,000 distinct CDR3 sequences, over 4% appearing once. Specimen: PBMCs. The receptor source for this set is a man aged 50 to 60 with multiple sclerosis.

This clonotype appeared many times. V is TRBV10-3 and J is TRBJ2-5; 7 bases align to TRBD1. The germline V gene has CDR1 ENHRY and CDR2 SYGVKD. This CDR3 is built from 13 residues. Trimming took 9 bases from V and 3 from J; bases not matched to a gene: 7. The chain's CDR3 is CAIRGRSEETQYF. The CDR3 DNA follows: TGTGCCATAAGGGGGCGATCAGAAGAGACCCAGTACTTC.

This clonotype was counted many times. The chain uses TRBV5-1 and TRBJ2-7, with TRBD1 matching over 9 bases. From germline, CDR1 is SGHRS and CDR2 YFSETQ. This CDR3 has 18 residues. Unmatched junction bases numbered 18, after V lost 5 bases and J lost 3 bases. The CDR3 DNA sequence: TGCGCCAGCAGTTACACAGGGGGCGGTTTTATGTGCCACTACGAGCAGTACTTC. Translating gives CASSYTGGGFMCHYEQYF.

At least ten counts were recorded for this clonotype. Germline and junction disagree at one end, which may indicate a read error. The chain carries TRBV5-5 and TRBJ1-5, with 7 positions matching TRBD1. CDR3 size: 15 residues. The germline gives CDR1 SGHKS, CDR2 YYEKEE (reference sequence). The CDR3 nucleotides are TGTGCCAGCAGCACAGGACACTTAAGGGGACAGCCCCAGAATTTT. Its protein product is CASSTGHLRGQPQNF.

This clonotype was seen only a few times. Given a much more abundant clone one base away, this may be a read error. J is TRBJ1-5 and V is TRBV3-1; no clear D gene. The CDR3 length is 14 residues. Germline assignment: CDR1 LGHDT and CDR2 YNNKEL (reference sequence). The ends were cut back, 3 bases at V and 2 bases at J, with 8 bases in the middle. The DNA of the CDR3 is TGTGCCAGCAGCCAGCGGAAAGGCAATCAGCCCCAGCATTTT. It specifies CASSQRKGNQPQHF.

There are many counts of this clonotype. This chain uses TRBV20-1 with TRBJ2-3, with 13 bases lining up with TRBD2. Germline V gene data show CDR1 as DFQATT and CDR2 as SNEGSKA (reference sequence). The V segment lost 4 bases and the J segment 5 bases; nucleotides outside the gene matches: 6. This CDR3 is built from 15 residues. The CDR3 spells CSATRLAGGLDTQYF. CDR3 bases: TGCAGTGCTACCCGACTAGCGGGGGGCCTAGATACGCAGTATTTT.

Only a few counts were recorded for this clonotype. The rearrangement links TRBV6-5 to TRBJ1-3; TRBD1 matches at 7 bases. Germline V gene sequence: CDR1 MNHEY, CDR2 SVGAGI. J gave up 1 base and V 0 bases, and 3 bases lay outside the gene matches. This CDR3 contains 16 residues. DNA of the CDR3: TGTGCCAGCAGTTACTCGGGGACAGCATCTGGAAACACCATATATTTT. This codes for CASSYSGTASGNTIYF.

This clonotype was observed many times. The chain joins TRBV2 to TRBJ1-2; tentative D call: TRBD1 (5 bases). This CDR3 is built from 15 residues. V was trimmed by 6 bases and J by 0 bases, leaving 14 bases between them. Germline loops: CDR1 SNHLY, CDR2 FYNNEI. The CDR3 spells CASSVGTAANYGYTF. The CDR3 nucleotides read TGTGCCAGCAGCGTCGGGACGGCAGCTAACTATGGCTACACCTTC.

Comments on this clonotype: The junction shows a germline mismatch at one end, possibly a read error. The chain recombines TRBV7-2 with TRBJ1-3; 8 bases align to TRBD1. The V gene's germline CDR1 is SGHTA and CDR2 FQGNSA. The CDR3 sequence is 14 residues long. CDR3 residues: CASSGQGPGNTIYF. The CDR3 DNA is TGTGCCAGCAGCGGACAGGGTCCTGGAAACACCATCTATTTT.

This clonotype was found a few times. The chain recombines TRBV3-1 with TRBJ2-3, with D unclear. CDR3 size: 18 residues. Germline CDR1 is LGHDT and CDR2 is YNNKEL (reference sequence). The ends were cut back, 1 base at V and 1 base at J, with 18 bases in the middle. CDR3 loop: CASSQGGLAFLGTDTQYF. DNA for the CDR3: TGTGCCAGCAGCCAAGGAGGATTGGCTTTCTTGGGCACAGATACGCAGTATTTT.

This clonotype has at least ten counts. V gene TRBV5-6 combines with J gene TRBJ2-3; no clear D gene. V dropped 4 bases and J dropped 1 base, with 7 bases sitting between them. This CDR3 has 13 residues. Germline values: CDR1 SGHDT, CDR2 YYEEEE. The CDR3 is CASSTTRTDTQYF. The CDR3 nucleotides are TGTGCCAGCAGCACCACACGCACAGATACGCAGTATTTT.

This clonotype was seen many times. The rearrangement joins TRBV20-1 to TRBJ2-2; 7 bases agree with TRBD1. The CDR3 is made up of 13 amino acids. Germline-derived CDR1 and CDR2 are DFQATT and SNEGSKA (reference sequence). V trimming: 6 bases; J trimming: 6 bases; junction bases outside the gene matches: 7. CDR3 region: CSAISTGPGELFF. The CDR3 nucleotides read TGCAGTGCCATATCGACAGGGCCCGGGGAGCTGTTTTTT.

This clonotype was detected ten times or more. The rearrangement links TRBV5-6 to TRBJ1-5, with D uncertain. V was shortened by 1 base and J by 6 bases, with 5 bases between the two germline ends. CDR1 and CDR2 (germline): SGHDT, YYEEEE. The CDR3 is 12 amino acids. CDR3 amino acids: CASSLMGQPQHF. The CDR3 coding sequence is TGTGCCAGCAGCTTGATGGGTCAGCCCCAGCATTTT.

Regarding this clonotype: Possible read error: a much larger clone is one base away. V is TRBV12-3 or TRBV12-4 and J is TRBJ2-2; TRBD2 is a possible D gene (5 bases). V shed 0 bases and J shed 4 bases, with 21 bases lying between them. CDR3 length: 19 residues. Written as DNA, the CDR3 is TGTGCCAGCAGTTTAGCGCGGGTGGTCCGGCGAGCGAGCACCGGGGAGCTGTTTTTT. This codes for CASSLARVVRRASTGELFF.

There are many counts of this clonotype. The chain has TRBV9 and TRBJ1-1, with D unclear. V was shortened by 0 bases and J by 5 bases, with 14 bases between the two germline ends. The CDR3 has 15 amino acids. Germline-derived CDR1 and CDR2 are SGDLS and YYNGEE. CDR3 coding DNA: TGTGCCAGCAGCGTAGTTGAGGGATGGGCAACTGAAGCTTTCTTT. Its translation: CASSVVEGWATEAFF.

The table lists this clonotype with many counts. V gene TRBV20-1 combines with J gene TRBJ1-5; D not certain. Germline CDR1 DFQATT, CDR2 SNEGSKA (reference sequence). V was trimmed by 1 base and J by 1 base, leaving 5 bases between them. The CDR3 contains 13 residues. The CDR3 nucleotides read TGCAGTGCTAGAGTGCAAAGCAATCAGCCCCAGCATTTT. Protein product: CSARVQSNQPQHF.

In its sample, this clonotype was seen a few times. The chain's CDR3 is CASSLAGGGVTDTQYF. DNA of the CDR3: TGCGCCAGCAGCTTGGCCGGCGGGGGGGTTACAGATACGCAGTATTTT. This chain joins TRBV5-1 and TRBJ2-3; 9 nucleotides agree with TRBD2. Unmatched junction bases numbered 5, after V lost 0 bases and J lost 3 bases. CDR1 and CDR2 (germline): SGHRS, YFSETQ. CDR3 length equals 16 residues.

Details on this clonotype: An end of the junction differs from the germline gene, which may be a read error. The chain joins TRBV12-3 or TRBV12-4 to TRBJ1-6, with a weak D call TRBD1 (5 bases). This CDR3 has 14 amino acids. The CDR3, as DNA: TGTGCCAGCAGTTCCGGGACGGCCTATTCACCCCTCAACTTT. Its translation: CASSSGTAYSPLNF.

This clonotype showed up many times. The V call is TRBV9, the J call TRBJ2-1, with TRBD1 matching over 8 bases. After removal of 0 bases from V and 7 bases from J, the junction contained 6 bases not matched to a gene. CDR1 and CDR2 from the germline V gene are SGDLS and YYNGEE. The CDR3 sequence is 15 residues long. CDR3 bases: TGTGCCAGCAGCGTAGGTGGACAGGGCTTTAATGAGCAGTTCTTC. Protein product: CASSVGGQGFNEQFF.

V and J are TRBV4-1 and TRBJ1-2, with 7 bases matching TRBD1. The V segment lost 0 bases and the J segment 0 bases; nucleotides outside the gene matches: 7. Germline V gene sequence: CDR1 MGHRA, CDR2 YSYEKL. The CDR3 length is 17 residues. The CDR3 region has the DNA TGCGCCAGCAGCCAAGATTCACAGGGGAAAGCTAACTATGGCTACACCTTC. Translation gives CASSQDSQGKANYGYTF.

Many counts were recorded for this clonotype. The V gene is TRBV12-3 or TRBV12-4, the J gene TRBJ1-1; the D is unclear. Trimming took off 2 bases at V and 12 bases at J, with 13 bases between the two ends. CDR3 length equals 12 residues. The CDR3 sequence: CASSLFVGKTFF. DNA of the CDR3: TGTGCCAGCAGTTTATTTGTAGGGAAGACTTTCTTT.

This clonotype came up many times. This chain uses TRBV15 with TRBJ2-1; TRBD1 matches 8 bases. V trimming: 4 bases; J trimming: 3 bases; junction bases outside the gene matches: 5. This CDR3 is built from 15 residues. In germline, CDR1 is LNHNV, CDR2 YYDKDF (reference sequence). DNA for the CDR3: TGTGCCACCAGCACCGGACAGGGTAGCTACAATGAGCAGTTCTTC. This sequence encodes CATSTGQGSYNEQFF. Filled out from reference TRBV15 and TRBJ2-1, the complete variable domain reads DAMVIQNPRYQVTQFGKPVTLSCSQTLNHNVMYWYQQKSSQAPKLLFHYYDKDFNNEADTPDNFQSRRPNTSFCFLDIRSPGLGDTAMYLCATSTGQGSYNEQFFGPGTRLTVL.

Concerning this clonotype itself: A clone one base away is much larger, so this may be a read error. The chain is built from TRBV7-3 and TRBJ2-7; no definite D call. The V gene's germline CDR1 is SGHTA and CDR2 FQGTGA. This CDR3 is built from 13 residues. V lost 5 bases, J lost 0 bases, and 8 bases lay in between. Here the CDR3 reads CASSPGTSYEQYF. CDR3 sequence (DNA): TGTGCCAGCAGCCCCGGAACCTCCTACGAGCAGTACTTC.

This clonotype was counted many times. The chain combines TRBV20-1 with TRBJ1-2; no reliable D call. CDR1 is DFQATT and CDR2 is SNEGSKA in the germline V gene (reference sequence). Trimming pared 0 bases from V and 8 bases from J, leaving 7 bases between. The CDR3 covers 11 residues. CDR3 nucleotides: TGCAGTGCTAGAGAGGAATTAGGCTACACCTTC. Translation gives CSAREELGYTF.

This clonotype is labeled medium-sized (0.01 to 0.1%). The V call is TRBV27, the J call TRBJ2-1; TRBD2 aligns across 14 bases. V trimming: 6 bases; J trimming: 0 bases; junction bases outside the gene matches: 7. CDR1 is MNHEY and CDR2 is SMNVEV in the germline V gene (reference sequence). This CDR3 contains 18 residues. The CDR3 DNA sequence: TGTGCCAGCAGGAAGGGACTAGCGGGGGCTAGCTCCTACAATGAGCAGTTCTTC. Residues: CASRKGLAGASSYNEQFF.

This clonotype came up many times. The rearrangement links TRBV28 to TRBJ2-1; D is perhaps TRBD2 (7 bases). V was pared by 3 bases and J by 0 bases, with 12 bases between. The CDR3 consists of 16 residues. Germline values: CDR1 MDHEN, CDR2 SYDVKM. CDR3 protein: CASSFGGAYSYNEQFF. The CDR3, as DNA: TGTGCCAGCAGTTTTGGGGGGGCCTACTCCTACAATGAGCAGTTCTTC.

Many counts were recorded for this clonotype. CDR3 DNA sequence: TGTGCCAGCTCACAAGTAGGACAGAACGGGGAGCTGTTTTTT. As protein: CASSQVGQNGELFF. The rearrangement joins TRBV18 to TRBJ2-2; D might be TRBD1 (6 bases). Looked up from germline, CDR1 is KGHSH and CDR2 is LQKENI. Trimming stripped 4 bases from V and 7 bases from J, with 13 bases between. This CDR3 comprises 14 residues.

This clonotype was recorded many times. The chain recombines TRBV7-8 with TRBJ2-3; D possibly corresponds to TRBD2 (6 bases). The ends were cut back, 10 bases at V and 3 bases at J, with 23 bases in the middle. This CDR3 has 16 residues. CDR1 is SGHVS and CDR2 is FQNEAQ in the germline V gene. The CDR3 DNA follows: TGTGCCACTAGCACCCTAGGAGGAGGGGTAACAGATACGCAGTATTTT. This sequence encodes CATSTLGGGVTDTQYF.

This clonotype came up many times. The J gene is TRBJ2-7, the V gene TRBV4-1, with D perhaps TRBD1 (6 bases). V lost 1 base and J 0 bases, leaving 10 bases between the germline ends. This CDR3 is 15 amino acids long. Germline V gene lookup returns CDR1 MGHRA and CDR2 YSYEKL. The CDR3 spells CASSQVDRSSYEQYF. CDR3 nucleotides: TGCGCCAGCAGCCAAGTGGACAGAAGCTCCTACGAGCAGTACTTC.